In its sample, the clone carrying this TCR beta chain ranks as medium-sized (0.01 to 0.1%). Multiplex PCR amplified TCR beta CDR3 with 32 V and 13 J primers. TCRdb recomputed calls from the multiplex PCR reads with MiXCR, one row per CDR3 protein. Here the sample spans tens of thousands of distinct CDR3 sequences, approximately 30% being singletons. Bulk tumor genomic DNA, approximately 570 ng per sample, was the template. Collection of several biopsies per primary tumor, spaced far apart, took place during surgery. Undergoing curative surgery were patients whose non-small cell lung cancer was untreated and newly diagnosed. This specimen belongs to a study of immune heterogeneity within non-small cell lung tumors. Study information: The tumor set comprised several squamous cell carcinomas and some 10 non-squamous carcinomas (plus 1 not otherwise specified).

The CDR3 is 15 residues long. The V end lost 3 bases, the J end lost 3 bases, and 12 bases lay between the germline ends. CDR1 and CDR2 (germline): SNHLY, FYNNEI. This TCR derives from a man aged 35 to 55 with non-small cell lung cancer. Sequencing was carried out using lung tumor tissue. The chain has TRBV2 and TRBJ2-1; weak D call: TRBD2 (6 bases). CDR3 sequence: CASSEPGVIYNEQFF. The CDR3, as DNA: TGTGCCAGCAGTGAGCCGGGAGTTATCTACAATGAGCAGTTCTTC.